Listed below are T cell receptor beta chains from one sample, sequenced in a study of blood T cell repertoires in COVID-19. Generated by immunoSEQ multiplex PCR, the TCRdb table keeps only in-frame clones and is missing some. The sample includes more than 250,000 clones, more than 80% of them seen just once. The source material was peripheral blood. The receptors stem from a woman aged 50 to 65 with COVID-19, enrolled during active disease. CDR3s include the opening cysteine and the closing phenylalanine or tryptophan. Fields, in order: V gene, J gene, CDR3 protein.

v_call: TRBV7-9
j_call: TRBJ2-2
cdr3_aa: CASSSYTGPGELFF

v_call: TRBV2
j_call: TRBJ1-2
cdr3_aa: CASNLILDRGYGYTF

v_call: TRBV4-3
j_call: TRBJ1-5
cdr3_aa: CASSPSALGNQPQHF

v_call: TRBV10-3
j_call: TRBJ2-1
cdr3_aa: CAISAGGSSYNEQFF

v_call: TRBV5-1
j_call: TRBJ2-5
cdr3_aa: CASSPRTGDGETQYF

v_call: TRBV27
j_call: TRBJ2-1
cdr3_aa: CASSLSPGQPVPKFF

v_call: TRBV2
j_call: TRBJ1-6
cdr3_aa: CATWGQGNSPLHF

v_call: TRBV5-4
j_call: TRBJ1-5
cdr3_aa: CASSLGNSNQPQHF

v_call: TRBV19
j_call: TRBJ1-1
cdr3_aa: CASKSQGGAPNTEAFF

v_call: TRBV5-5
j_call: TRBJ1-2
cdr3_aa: CASSLGPGGAYGYTF

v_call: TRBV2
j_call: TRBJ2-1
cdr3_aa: CASSELRTVGYNEQFF

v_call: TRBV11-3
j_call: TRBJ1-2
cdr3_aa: CASSLDRPPYYGYTF

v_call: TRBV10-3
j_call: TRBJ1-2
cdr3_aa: CAIRGQEIANYGYTF

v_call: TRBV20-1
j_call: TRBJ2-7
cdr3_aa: CSASLSSYEQYF

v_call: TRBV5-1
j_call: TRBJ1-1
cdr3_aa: CASSTPGQGTEAFF

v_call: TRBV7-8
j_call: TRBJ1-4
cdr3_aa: CASRRHVVNEKLFF

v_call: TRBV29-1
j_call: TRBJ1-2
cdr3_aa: CSVMKGLLRGANYGYTF

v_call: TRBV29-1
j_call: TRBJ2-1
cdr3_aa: CSPTRAGSYNEQFF

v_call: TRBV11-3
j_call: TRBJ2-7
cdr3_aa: CASSRRTGGREQYF

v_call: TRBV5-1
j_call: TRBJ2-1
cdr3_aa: CASSWGGSSYNEQFF

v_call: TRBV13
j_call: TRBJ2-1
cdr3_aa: CASSLKVGDDNEQFF

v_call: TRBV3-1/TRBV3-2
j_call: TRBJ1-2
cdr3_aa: CASSQAYGQGGYGYTF

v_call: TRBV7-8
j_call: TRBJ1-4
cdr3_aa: CASSLVRKLSGSNEKLFF